Shown below are 10 T cell receptor beta chains from a single sample sequenced in a study of T cell repertoires in cytomegalovirus infection. TCRdb independently ran MiXCR on the reads; one entry per CDR3 protein. The table has some 590,000 distinct CDR3 sequences, around 40% seen once. Their antigens remain unidentified. The sample was cultured PBMCs, taken from culture after CMV antigen stimulation. These receptors came from a human donor in good health (CMV status not recorded). Some clones in this sample may be carry-over from other donors' samples.

V gene TRBV19 combines with J gene TRBJ2-1; 9 bases agree with TRBD2. CDR3 length equals 17 residues. The germline gives CDR1 LNHDA, CDR2 SQIVND (reference sequence). The J segment lost 0 bases and the V segment lost 3 bases, leaving 6 bases of the junction unmatched. The chain's CDR3 is CASSILAGLSSYNEQFF. Written as DNA, the CDR3 is TGTGCCAGTAGTATCCTAGCGGGACTAAGCTCCTACAATGAGCAGTTCTTC.

The chain couples TRBV11-2 to TRBJ2-7; the match to TRBD1 covers 8 bases. In germline, CDR1 is SGHAT, CDR2 FQNNGV. V shed 1 base, J shed 0 bases, and the junction held 5 bases outside the gene matches. The CDR3 covers 16 residues. DNA of the CDR3: TGTGCCAGCAGCTTAGTGGACAGGGCCCTCTCCTACGAGCAGTACTTC. It codes for CASSLVDRALSYEQYF.

This rearrangement joins TRBV19 to TRBJ2-2; D is uncertain. V was cut by 2 bases and J by 6 bases, with 13 bases left in between. Looked up from germline, CDR1 is LNHDA and CDR2 is SQIVND (reference sequence). This CDR3 comprises 15 residues. CDR3 sequence (DNA): TGTGCCAGTAGTATATCTCGTCACACCGCCGGGGAGCTGTTTTTT. Its protein product is CASSISRHTAGELFF.

V usage is TRBV7-6 and J usage is TRBJ2-1; D remains ambiguous. V lost 5 bases, J lost 4 bases, and 18 bases lay in between. CDR1 is SGHVS, CDR2 FNYEAQ, per germline. CDR3 length equals 16 residues. CDR3 sequence (DNA): TGTGCCAGCAGCCGAAGTGCCGGGTTCTCGTACAATGAGCAGTTCTTC. It yields the protein CASSRSAGFSYNEQFF.

CDR3 amino acids: CASSLPLMGDTQYF. The CDR3 region has the DNA TGTGCCAGCAGCTTGCCGTTGATGGGCGATACGCAGTATTTT. The chain has TRBV7-9 and TRBJ2-3, with D uncertain. The ends were cut back, 3 bases at V and 6 bases at J, with 13 bases in the middle. This CDR3 comprises 14 residues. Germline loops: CDR1 SEHNR, CDR2 FQNEAQ (reference sequence).

V gene TRBV7-2 combines with J gene TRBJ2-4; 10 nucleotides agree with TRBD1. With 5 bases clipped from V and 8 bases from J, the junction kept 6 bases outside the gene matches. Germline loops: CDR1 SGHTA, CDR2 FQGNSA. This CDR3 has 14 residues. Written as DNA, the CDR3 is TGTGCCAGCAGCCCCTCCGGGACAGGGGACATTCAGTACTTC. It encodes CASSPSGTGDIQYF.

The chain has TRBV7-6 and TRBJ2-5; 8 positions match TRBD1. The CDR3 is 16 residues long. The germline V gene has CDR1 SGHVS and CDR2 FNYEAQ. V lost 5 bases to trimming and J lost 5 bases; unmatched junction nucleotides: 13. CDR3 in amino acids: CASSIYRGQVTETQYF. CDR3 nucleotide sequence: TGTGCCAGCAGCATATATAGGGGACAGGTGACGGAGACCCAGTACTTC.

This clonotype was detected a few times. The V and J genes are TRBV6-1 and TRBJ2-7, with TRBD1 matching over 8 bases. Germline V CDR1 and CDR2: MNHNS, SASEGT. V gave up 5 bases and J gave up 4 bases; unmatched junction bases: 13. There are 16 residues in the CDR3. The CDR3 nucleotides are TGTGCCAGCAGTTCCTCTCCGGCAACAGGGGGTTACGAGCAGTACTTC. Translated, it gives CASSSSPATGGYEQYF.

The chain is built from TRBV14 and TRBJ2-5; D gene unclear. The germline CDR1 and CDR2 sequences are SGHDN and FVKESK. There are 11 residues in the CDR3. Trimming pared 1 base from V and 7 bases from J, leaving 4 bases between. The CDR3, as DNA: TGTGCCAGCAGCCAAGGAGGGACCCAGTACTTC. It translates to CASSQGGTQYF. Supplemented by reference TRBV14 and TRBJ2-5, the full variable domain reads EAGVTQFPSHSVIEKGQTVTLRCDPISGHDNLYWYRRVMGKEIKFLLHFVKESKQDESGMPNNRFLAERTGGTYSTLKVQPAELEDSGVYFCASSQGGTQYFGPGTRLLVL.

The chain joins TRBV7-2 to TRBJ1-5; 9 bases map to TRBD1. Losses at the gene ends were 8 bases for V and 1 base for J; bases not matched to a gene: 6. The CDR3 extends over 15 amino acids. Germline V gene lookup returns CDR1 SGHTA and CDR2 FQGNSA. The DNA of the CDR3 is TGTGCCAGCGGCTGGGGACAGGGAAGCAATCAGCCCCAGCATTTT. This sequence encodes CASGWGQGSNQPQHF.